What follows are 17 T cell receptor beta chains derived from one specimen sequenced in a study of T cell repertoires in cytomegalovirus infection. TCRdb reprocessed the reads with MiXCR, giving one entry per CDR3 protein. The data hold approximately 170,000 distinct CDR3 sequences, with about an eighth observed a single time. The sample taken for sequencing was PBMCs. All receptors derive from a human donor in good health (CMV status not recorded). Some clones in this sample may be carry-over from other donors' samples.

This clonotype was found many times. J is TRBJ2-7 and V is TRBV4-1; TRBD1 is a possible D gene (5 bases). Trimming removed 1 base at V and 0 bases at J, with 10 bases between. Germline V gives CDR1 MGHRA, CDR2 YSYEKL. The CDR3 is made up of 15 amino acids. CDR3 DNA sequence: TGCGCCAGCAGCCAAGGCCGACAGAGCTCCTACGAGCAGTACTTC. Amino acid sequence: CASSQGRQSSYEQYF.

CDR3 DNA: TGTGCCAGCAGCTTGGCGGGGACCCCCGGGGAGCTGTTTTTT. As protein: CASSLAGTPGELFF. The rearrangement uses TRBV5-6 and TRBJ2-2; either TRBD1 or TRBD2 may supply D (5 bases each). This CDR3 region has 14 residues. V was shortened by 0 bases and J by 6 bases, with 9 bases between the two germline ends. Germline V CDR1 and CDR2: SGHDT, YYEEEE.

This clonotype has a count of ten or more. The CDR3 coding sequence is TGTGCCAGCAGCCAAAGAGGACACTACGAGCAGTACTTC. Translation gives CASSQRGHYEQYF. This chain links TRBV7-2 with TRBJ2-7, with a tentative D call TRBD1 (5 bases). CDR1 and CDR2 (germline): SGHTA, FQGNSA. This CDR3 is built from 13 residues. With 5 bases removed from V and 3 bases from J, the gap between germline ends came to 11 bases. Variable domain in full (rest from reference TRBV7-2 and TRBJ2-7): GAGVSQSPSNKVTEKGKDVELRCDPISGHTALYWYRQSLGQGLEFLIYFQGNSAPDKSGLPSDRFSAERTGGSVSTLTIQRTQQEDSAVYLCASSQRGHYEQYFGPGTRLTVT.

This clonotype occurred many times. The chain employs TRBV6-5 and TRBJ2-5; D gene unclear. Looked up from germline, CDR1 is MNHEY and CDR2 is SVGAGI. Trimming pared 6 bases from V and 4 bases from J, leaving 6 bases between. This CDR3 is built from 11 residues. The CDR3 spells CASRHIETQYF. The DNA for the CDR3 is TGTGCCAGCAGACATATAGAGACCCAGTACTTC.

The chain recombines TRBV12-5 with TRBJ2-2; no reliable D call. The germline gives CDR1 LGHNT, CDR2 FRNRAP. The length of the CDR3 is 15 residues. The V and J ends lost 6 bases and 1 base respectively, with 12 bases between them. Here the CDR3 reads CASGPIRQNTGELFF. The CDR3 coding sequence is TGTGCTAGTGGCCCGATCCGACAGAACACCGGGGAGCTGTTTTTT.

This clonotype has a handful of counts. The chain uses TRBV20-1 and TRBJ2-7; 10 bases line up with TRBD2. V lost 6 bases to trimming and J lost 5 bases; unmatched junction nucleotides: 10. CDR1 is DFQATT and CDR2 is SNEGSKA in the germline V gene (reference sequence). This CDR3 is 14 amino acids long. The CDR3 is CSAHPSGRDHEQYF. For the CDR3, the DNA is TGCAGTGCCCACCCAAGCGGGAGGGACCACGAGCAGTACTTC.

Many counts were recorded for this clonotype. The chain uses TRBV11-2 and TRBJ2-2, with D tentatively TRBD1 or TRBD2 (5 bases each). Trimming stripped 7 bases from V and 1 base from J, with 13 bases between. CDR3 length: 15 residues. Germline loops: CDR1 SGHAT, CDR2 FQNNGV. The CDR3 sequence is CASTPGTVNTGELFF. CDR3 coding DNA: TGTGCCAGCACCCCCGGGACGGTGAACACCGGGGAGCTGTTTTTT.

This clonotype was seen a few times. This chain links TRBV29-1 with TRBJ2-7; 10 bases are shared with TRBD2. V was clipped by 3 bases and J by 3 bases; unmatched bases: 5. Looked up from germline, CDR1 is SQVTM and CDR2 is ANQGSEA. This CDR3 is built from 14 residues. The CDR3 DNA sequence: TGCAGCGTTGAGGGGACTAGCGACCGCTACGAGCAGTACTTC. This codes for CSVEGTSDRYEQYF.

This chain connects TRBV20-1 to TRBJ2-1, with TRBD2 matching 8 bases. The CDR3 is 14 residues long. CDR1 is DFQATT, CDR2 SNEGSKA, per germline (reference sequence). V lost 5 bases to trimming and J lost 3 bases; unmatched junction nucleotides: 6. As DNA, the CDR3 is TGCAGTGCTCTGAGCGGGGGTAACTACAATGAGCAGTTCTTC. Protein product: CSALSGGNYNEQFF.

The chain recombines TRBV3-1 with TRBJ2-3, with D unresolved. Germline CDR1 reads LGHDT; CDR2 reads YNNKEL (reference sequence). Trimming stripped 3 bases from V and 1 base from J, with 11 bases between. This CDR3 comprises 15 residues. CDR3 protein: CASSQAAGGTDTQYF. CDR3 nucleotides: TGTGCCAGCAGCCAGGCAGCTGGAGGCACAGATACGCAGTATTTT.

The sample holds many counts of this clonotype. The CDR3 sequence: CASSARERSNTEAFF. The CDR3 DNA is TGTGCCAGCAGCGCAAGAGAACGGTCGAACACTGAAGCTTTCTTT. The chain uses TRBV14 and TRBJ1-1; the D is unclear. CDR1 and CDR2 (germline): SGHDN, FVKESK. The CDR3 totals 15 residues. V lost 5 bases to trimming and J lost 1 base, with 14 bases between them.

This clonotype was counted at least ten times. V and J are TRBV7-3 and TRBJ2-3, with 8 bases that match TRBD2. V was pared by 5 bases and J by 1 base, with 2 bases of the junction left unmatched. CDR1 and CDR2 from the germline V gene are SGHTA and FQGTGA. There are 14 residues in the CDR3. CDR3 residues: CASSPGLGTDTQYF. CDR3 nucleotides: TGTGCCAGCAGCCCGGGACTAGGCACAGATACGCAGTATTTT.

This chain uses TRBV7-8 with TRBJ2-3, with D possibly called TRBD1 or TRBD2 (7 bases each). Germline loops: CDR1 SGHVS, CDR2 FQNEAQ. V was trimmed by 0 bases and J by 0 bases, leaving 16 bases between them. The CDR3 loop spans 18 amino acids. In nucleotides, the CDR3 is TGTGCCAGCAGCTTAGCGGTCCAGGGGGGGACAAGCACAGATACGCAGTATTTT. Translated, it gives CASSLAVQGGTSTDTQYF.

In its sample, this clonotype was seen many times. This chain uses TRBV7-2 with TRBJ2-2, with TRBD1 matching over 10 bases. The germline V gene encodes CDR1 SGHTA and CDR2 FQGNSA. CDR3 length: 16 residues. V shed 5 bases, J shed 3 bases, and the junction held 6 bases outside the gene matches. The CDR3 DNA sequence: TGTGCCAGCAGCCTGACAGGGGGCGCGGACACCGGGGAGCTGTTTTTT. This codes for CASSLTGGADTGELFF.

This clonotype was seen only a few times. V gene TRBV6-2 or TRBV6-3 combines with J gene TRBJ2-1, with D perhaps being TRBD1 or TRBD2 (6 bases each). V was pared by 7 bases and J by 7 bases, with 17 bases between. The CDR3 has 14 residues. Germline V gene lookup returns CDR1 MNHEY and CDR2 SVGEGT. The CDR3 DNA is TGTGCCAGCATTAAGGGGGGAGCCGAAAATGAGCAGTTCTTC. Translating it yields CASIKGGAENEQFF.

In regard to this clonotype: The CDR3 does not end in the conserved phenylalanine or tryptophan, so this is likely a read error. The J gene is TRBJ1-2, the V gene TRBV25-1, with D possibly being TRBD1 (6 bases). Deletions cut 6 bases from V and 2 bases from J, with 19 bases between. The CDR3 extends over 16 amino acids. Germline V CDR1 and CDR2: MGHDK, SYGVNS. CDR3 sequence reads: CASRKTDSAENYGYTL. For the CDR3, the DNA is TGTGCCAGCAGGAAAACGGACAGTGCCGAAAACTATGGCTACACCTTA.

This clonotype came up many times. The chain recombines TRBV7-2 with TRBJ2-3; D gene ambiguous. The CDR3 runs to 13 residues. Germline lookup yields CDR1 SGHTA and CDR2 FQGNSA. The germline V and J ends were trimmed by 1 base and 4 bases, with 6 bases remaining between them. As DNA, the CDR3 is TGTGCCAGCAGCTTAGGGGGTGCAGATACGCAGTATTTT. It codes for CASSLGGADTQYF.